A single sample gave rise to the 14 T cell receptor beta chains below, sequenced in a study of T-cell memory formation after mild COVID-19. TCRdb reanalysed the 5' RACE reads using MiXCR and keeps one entry per CDR3 protein. The data show tens of thousands of distinct CDR3 sequences, roughly 16% seen once. The sample consisted of PBMCs or a T cell subset sorted from them (not recorded which). The receptor set was obtained from a man aged 18 to 30 who had mild COVID-19 (a few samples of this study predate the infection). Cell type and time point are not known.

The genes are TRBV7-9 and TRBJ2-7; 9 bases agree with TRBD1. There are 14 residues in the CDR3. The V gene end was trimmed by 0 bases and the J gene end by 4 bases; junction bases not matched to a gene: 1. Germline assignment: CDR1 SEHNR and CDR2 FQNEAQ (reference sequence). In nucleotides, the CDR3 is TGTGCCAGCAGCTTAGCCGGGACAGGGTACGAGCAGTACGTC. This codes for CASSLAGTGYEQYV.

V gene TRBV28 combines with J gene TRBJ2-5, with D possibly TRBD1 on 6 matching bases. Germline CDR1 and CDR2: MDHEN and SYDVKM. V lost 6 bases and J lost 3, with 11 bases in between. CDR3 size: 13 residues. The CDR3 sequence is CASRPQGKETQYF. The CDR3 DNA sequence: TGTGCCAGCAGGCCACAGGGAAAAGAGACCCAGTACTTC.

V is TRBV7-9 and J is TRBJ2-3, with a possible D match to TRBD2 (6 bases). V was trimmed by 5 bases and J by 3 bases, leaving 21 bases between them. The length of the CDR3 is 17 residues. The germline CDR1 and CDR2 sequences are SEHNR and FQNEAQ (reference sequence). The CDR3 sequence: CASSPGLAHKITDTQYF. The DNA of the CDR3 is TGTGCCAGCAGCCCCGGGCTAGCGCACAAGATAACAGATACGCAGTATTTT.

This clonotype has more than one count but fewer than ten. V and J are TRBV12-3 or TRBV12-4 and TRBJ2-1; D remains ambiguous. The CDR3 has 10 residues. V was clipped by 5 bases and J by 7 bases, with 3 bases between them. CDR3 sequence reads: CASSENEQFF. CDR3 sequence (DNA): TGTGCCAGCAGTGAAAATGAGCAGTTCTTC.

This clonotype was found a few times. DNA for the CDR3: TGTGCCAGCAGTCAAGCACACGGGGGAGAGACCCAGTACTTC. Translating it yields CASSQAHGGETQYF. J is TRBJ2-5 and V is TRBV7-9; tentatively, D is TRBD2 (6 bases). Trimming left V 6 bases short and J 4 bases short, with 15 bases between. The CDR3 loop spans 14 amino acids. Germline CDR1 and CDR2: SEHNR and FQNEAQ (reference sequence). Based on the CDR3 plus reference TRBV7-9 and TRBJ2-5, the full variable domain is DTGVSQNPRHKITKRGQNVTFRCDPISEHNRLYWYRQTLGQGPEFLTYFQNEAQLEKSRLLSDRFSAERPKGSFSTLEIQRTEQGDSAMYLCASSQAHGGETQYFGPGTRLLVL.

This clonotype was picked up a small number of times. V gene TRBV4-1 combines with J gene TRBJ1-1; no clear D gene. Germline CDR1 and CDR2: MGHRA and YSYEKL. This CDR3 is 11 amino acids long. V was cut by 5 bases and J by 0 bases, with 1 base left in between. In nucleotides, the CDR3 is TGCGCCAGCAGCATGAACACTGAAGCTTTCTTT. Encoded protein: CASSMNTEAFF.

This clonotype has ten or more counts. This chain uses TRBV5-1 with TRBJ2-1; D is unresolved. Trimming left V 5 bases short and J 0 bases short, with 15 bases between. Germline V gene data show CDR1 as SGHRS and CDR2 as YFSETQ. This CDR3 is built from 16 residues. The CDR3 reads CASRQEHSSSYNEQFF. CDR3 bases: TGCGCCAGCAGGCAGGAGCACTCAAGCTCCTACAATGAGCAGTTCTTC.

This chain links TRBV6-2 or TRBV6-3 with TRBJ2-7; TRBD2 is a possible D gene (5 bases). The CDR3 runs 13 residues. Between the trimmed V and J ends, which lost 0 bases and 6 bases, there was a span of 9 bases. In germline, CDR1 is MNHEY, CDR2 SVGEGT. The CDR3 DNA sequence: TGTGCCAGCAGTTACTCGGACTTTTTCGAGCAGTACGTC. It codes for CASSYSDFFEQYV.

This clonotype was found many times. This chain uses TRBV7-3 with TRBJ2-2; TRBD2 agrees at 11 bases. Germline V CDR1 and CDR2: SGHTA, FQGTGA. The V segment lost 3 bases and the J segment 3 bases; nucleotides outside the gene matches: 3. The CDR3 contains 16 residues. The CDR3 loop is CASSFSGGAHTGELFF. The DNA for the CDR3 is TGTGCCAGCAGCTTTAGCGGGGGGGCGCACACCGGGGAGCTGTTTTTT.

This clonotype was detected ten times or more. V is TRBV20-1 and J is TRBJ2-1; 9 bases line up with TRBD2. The CDR3 sequence is 13 residues long. Losses at the gene ends were 2 bases for V and 7 bases for J; bases not matched to a gene: 3. Germline loops: CDR1 DFQATT, CDR2 SNEGSKA (reference sequence). The DNA of the CDR3 is TGCAGTGCTAGACGGCTAGCGGGAAATGAGCAGTTCTTC. Protein product: CSARRLAGNEQFF.

This clonotype was seen more than once but under ten times. The chain combines TRBV28 with TRBJ2-6, with D perhaps TRBD1 (6 bases). Germline-derived CDR1 and CDR2 are MDHEN and SYDVKM. Trimming took off 3 bases at V and 2 bases at J, with 14 bases between the two ends. This CDR3 spans 17 amino acids. CDR3 in amino acids: CASSFFSGDPGANVLTF. CDR3 DNA sequence: TGTGCCAGCAGTTTCTTCTCAGGGGACCCTGGGGCCAACGTCCTGACTTTC.

This clonotype was found a few times. V usage is TRBV6-4 and J usage is TRBJ2-1, with 8 bases identical to TRBD1. Per germline, CDR1 MRHNA and CDR2 SNTAGT. The V segment lost 0 bases and the J segment 7 bases; nucleotides outside the gene matches: 5. There are 15 residues in the CDR3. The CDR3 DNA reads TGTGCCAGCAGTGACTCAATTACAGGGGGTAATGAGCAGTTCTTC. Translating gives CASSDSITGGNEQFF.

This clonotype showed up just a few times. The chain is built from TRBV4-3 and TRBJ2-1; D unresolved. The CDR3 has 16 residues. V was pared by 0 bases and J by 0 bases, with 9 bases between. The V gene's germline CDR1 is LGHNA and CDR2 YSLEER. For the CDR3, the DNA is TGCGCCAGCAGCCAAGATCCTGACGGCTCCTACAATGAGCAGTTCTTC. Translating it yields CASSQDPDGSYNEQFF.

This clonotype was seen at least ten times. The rearrangement uses TRBV7-9 and TRBJ2-1; TRBD2 aligns across 10 bases. This CDR3 has 16 amino acids. V shed 5 bases, J shed 5 bases, and the junction held 9 bases outside the gene matches. Germline CDR1 SEHNR, CDR2 FQNEAQ (reference sequence). Written as DNA, the CDR3 is TGTGCCAGCAGCCCCCCGGGACTAGCGAGGGACAATGAGCAGTTCTTC. Amino acid sequence: CASSPPGLARDNEQFF. Filled out from reference TRBV7-9 and TRBJ2-1, the complete variable domain reads DTGVSQNPRHKITKRGQNVTFRCDPISEHNRLYWYRQTLGQGPEFLTYFQNEAQLEKSRLLSDRFSAERPKGSFSTLEIQRTEQGDSAMYLCASSPPGLARDNEQFFGPGTRLTVL.